These 20 T cell receptor beta chains share one sample of origin, sequenced in a study of control samples from healthy donors and cancer patients. Here immunoSEQ multiplex PCR was the method, and the copy in TCRdb shows in-frame clones only, minus some. The sample consists of around 140,000 clones, over 85% of them appearing once. Sample: PBMCs. The receptors were gathered from a man aged 45-65 years with head and neck cancer.

The chain has TRBV13 and TRBJ2-7; no reliable D call. V dropped 1 base and J dropped 6 bases, with 10 bases sitting between them. Per germline, CDR1 PRHDT and CDR2 FYEKMQ (reference sequence). This CDR3 comprises 13 residues. The CDR3 nucleotides are TGTGCCAGCAGCTTAGCGTCCGCGGCCGAGCAGTACTTC. The encoded protein is CASSLASAAEQYF.

The gene calls are TRBV7-9 and TRBJ2-2, with D perhaps matching TRBD1 (6 bases). From germline, CDR1 is SEHNR and CDR2 FQNEAQ (reference sequence). CDR3 length: 19 amino acids. V lost 3 bases to trimming and J lost 3 bases, with 23 bases between them. The CDR3 DNA is TGTGCCAGCAGCTTGGGCCTCGGCTACCGGGACATCGACACCGGGGAGCTGTTTTTT. Its translation: CASSLGLGYRDIDTGELFF.

This chain joins TRBV5-1 and TRBJ2-7; D is unclear. The CDR3 has 14 residues. Looked up from germline, CDR1 is SGHRS and CDR2 is YFSETQ. Trimming left V 1 base short and J 4 bases short, with 12 bases between. The CDR3 DNA is TGCGCCAGCAGCTTGATGGGTTTGGAGTACGAGCAGTACTTC. Its translation is CASSLMGLEYEQYF.

V and J are TRBV3-1 (or the pseudogene TRBV3-2) and TRBJ2-1, with 7 nucleotides matching TRBD2. The germline V gene has CDR1 LGHDT and CDR2 YNNKEL (reference sequence). V shed 4 bases, J shed 2 bases, and the junction held 5 bases outside the gene matches. This CDR3 has 15 amino acids. The CDR3 coding sequence is TGTGCCAGCAGCCTCAATGCGGGGGCCTACAATGAGCAGTTCTTC. Encoded protein: CASSLNAGAYNEQFF.

The chain employs TRBV5-8 and TRBJ2-7; 8 nucleotides agree with TRBD2. The CDR3 contains 16 residues. After removal of 1 base from V and 0 bases from J, the junction contained 6 bases not matched to a gene. Germline CDR1 is SGHTS and CDR2 is YDEGEE. CDR3 coding DNA: TGTGCCAGCAGCTTGTTTGTCGGGACTAGCTCCTACGAGCAGTACTTC. Translating gives CASSLFVGTSSYEQYF.

J is TRBJ2-7 and V is TRBV7-9; D may be TRBD2 (6 bases). This CDR3 has 13 residues. Trimming stripped 2 bases from V and 7 bases from J, with 12 bases between. In germline, CDR1 is SEHNR, CDR2 FQNEAQ (reference sequence). CDR3 nucleotides: TGTGCCAGCAGCTTATCTCCAGGGAGGGAGCAGTACTTC. It specifies CASSLSPGREQYF.

V is TRBV28 and J is TRBJ1-2; tentative D call: TRBD1 (5 bases). CDR1 is MDHEN, CDR2 SYDVKM, per germline. Trimming cost V 11 bases and J 4 bases, with 23 bases left between them. This CDR3 has 15 amino acids. As DNA, the CDR3 is TGTGCCGCCTGGACCCCCGGGCAGGGTTTCTATGGCTACACCTTC. Translated, it gives CAAWTPGQGFYGYTF.

This sequence joins TRBV7-2 and TRBJ2-7; D ambiguous. V shed 2 bases and J shed 7 bases, with 9 bases lying between them. The CDR3 consists of 12 residues. Germline-derived CDR1 and CDR2 are SGHTA and FQGNSA. CDR3 region: CASSLTAKEQYF. In DNA form, the CDR3 reads TGTGCCAGCAGCTTAACAGCTAAGGAGCAGTACTTC.

This chain joins TRBV28 and TRBJ2-7; D is ambiguous. CDR3 size: 11 residues. Germline V CDR1 and CDR2: MDHEN, SYDVKM. The ends were cut back, 6 bases at V and 7 bases at J, with 10 bases in the middle. The CDR3: CASRQAWEQYF. CDR3 DNA: TGTGCCAGCAGGCAGGCATGGGAGCAGTACTTC.

This chain links TRBV6-5 with TRBJ2-1; TRBD1 aligns across 10 bases. The CDR3 is 16 residues long. Unmatched junction bases numbered 8, after V lost 4 bases and J lost 5 bases. Looked up from germline, CDR1 is MNHEY and CDR2 is SVGAGI. The CDR3 sequence is CASSSSRQGAHNEQFF. CDR3 nucleotides: TGTGCCAGCAGTTCTTCTAGACAGGGGGCCCACAATGAGCAGTTCTTC.

The DNA for the CDR3 is TGTGCCAGCAGCTCTAGCGGGAGTAGCGATGAGCAGTTCTTC. Residues: CASSSSGSSDEQFF. The chain joins TRBV7-9 to TRBJ2-1; TRBD2 matches at 10 bases. From germline, CDR1 is SEHNR and CDR2 FQNEAQ (reference sequence). The CDR3 loop spans 14 amino acids. The V and J ends lost 4 bases and 8 bases, in that order; junction bases with no gene match: 5.

CDR3 in amino acids: CASNAFFPLGTGELFF. In DNA form, the CDR3 reads TGTGCCAGCAACGCCTTTTTTCCGTTGGGCACCGGGGAGCTGTTTTTT. The rearrangement uses TRBV5-8 and TRBJ2-2; D is ambiguous. CDR1 is SGHTS, CDR2 YDEGEE, per germline. This CDR3 comprises 16 residues. Trimming removed 6 bases from V and 4 bases from J, with 19 bases in between.

The chain uses TRBV15 and TRBJ2-7; possibly TRBD1 for D (7 bases). V lost 3 bases and J lost 1, with 16 bases in between. In germline, CDR1 is LNHNV, CDR2 YYDKDF (reference sequence). CDR3 length equals 16 residues. This chain's CDR3 is CATSSLQGGGSYEQYF. The CDR3 DNA is TGTGCCACCAGCAGTCTCCAGGGGGGTGGATCCTACGAGCAGTACTTC.

This clone showed up just once. This rearrangement joins TRBV27 to TRBJ2-6, with a weak D call TRBD2 (6 bases). The CDR3 has 17 residues. Germline CDR1 is MNHEY and CDR2 is SMNVEV (reference sequence). Trimming left V 4 bases short and J 5 bases short, with 18 bases between. The CDR3 here is CASSSPSLGRRANVLTF. The DNA for the CDR3 is TGTGCCAGCAGTTCCCCCAGTTTAGGGAGGCGGGCCAACGTCCTGACTTTC.

The chain recombines TRBV6-5 with TRBJ2-1, with 8 bases that match TRBD2. Germline lookup yields CDR1 MNHEY and CDR2 SVGAGI. The CDR3 is 16 amino acids. V was pared by 1 base and J by 2 bases, with 4 bases of the junction left unmatched. In DNA, the CDR3 is TGTGCCAGCAGTTACTTGGGTAGCGGGGCCTACAATGAGCAGTTCTTC. As protein: CASSYLGSGAYNEQFF.

The chain carries TRBV3-1 (or the pseudogene TRBV3-2) and TRBJ2-5; TRBD2 aligns across 12 bases. Per the germline V gene, CDR1 is LGHDT and CDR2 is YNNKEL (reference sequence). V lost 4 bases and J lost 5; bases outside the gene matches: 8. The CDR3 totals 16 residues. For the CDR3, the DNA is TGTGCCAGCAGCCTATTGACTAGCGGGAGTTTGGAGACCCAGTACTTC. Translating it yields CASSLLTSGSLETQYF.

This rearrangement joins TRBV24-1 to TRBJ2-2, with D tentatively TRBD2 (5 bases). V was cut by 4 bases and J by 7 bases, with 21 bases left in between. The CDR3 is made up of 17 amino acids. Germline V lookup: CDR1 KGHDR, CDR2 SFDVKD. The CDR3 DNA reads as TGTGCCACCAGTGACCTCCCCGGACTCCCGGGGATCGGGGAGCTGTTTTTT. Protein sequence: CATSDLPGLPGIGELFF.

This clone was recorded once. The chain carries TRBV30 and TRBJ1-5; no clear D gene. Trimming cost V 3 bases and J 4 bases, with 13 bases left between them. The CDR3 runs to 14 residues. Germline V gene sequence: CDR1 GTSNPN, CDR2 SVGIG (reference sequence). The CDR3 loop is CAWSDWRGNQPQHF. The CDR3 DNA reads as TGTGCCTGGAGCGACTGGAGAGGGAATCAGCCCCAGCATTTT.

This chain connects TRBV24-1 to TRBJ2-3, with D hard to call. This CDR3 region has 16 residues. Between the trimmed V and J ends, which lost 4 bases and 2 bases, there was a span of 15 bases. Germline-derived CDR1 and CDR2 are KGHDR and SFDVKD. CDR3 sequence reads: CATSDFKRSLTDTQYF. CDR3 sequence (DNA): TGTGCCACCAGTGACTTTAAGCGATCCCTCACAGATACGCAGTATTTT.

This clone was counted a single time. This sequence joins TRBV18 and TRBJ2-3, with unresolved D. The V gene lost 2 bases and the J gene lost 0 bases, with 6 bases spanning the gap. The CDR3 is 14 amino acids. Germline V gene lookup returns CDR1 KGHSH and CDR2 LQKENI. CDR3 protein: CASSPSDSTDTQYF. As DNA, the CDR3 is TGTGCCAGCTCACCATCAGACAGCACAGATACGCAGTATTTT.